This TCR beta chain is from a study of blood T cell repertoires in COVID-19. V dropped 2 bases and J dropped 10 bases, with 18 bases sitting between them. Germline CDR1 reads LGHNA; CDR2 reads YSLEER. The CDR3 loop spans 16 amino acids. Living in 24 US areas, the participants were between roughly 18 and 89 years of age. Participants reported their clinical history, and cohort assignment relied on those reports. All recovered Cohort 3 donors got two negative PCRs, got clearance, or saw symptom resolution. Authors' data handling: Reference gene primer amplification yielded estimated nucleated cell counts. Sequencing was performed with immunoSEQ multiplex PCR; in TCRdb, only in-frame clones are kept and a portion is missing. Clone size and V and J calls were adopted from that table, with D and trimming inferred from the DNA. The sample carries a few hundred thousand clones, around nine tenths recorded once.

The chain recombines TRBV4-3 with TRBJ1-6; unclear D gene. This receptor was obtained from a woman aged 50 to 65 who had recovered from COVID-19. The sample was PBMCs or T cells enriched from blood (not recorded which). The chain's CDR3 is CASSQTITDFRSPLHF. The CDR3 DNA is TGCGCCAGCAGCCAAACGATAACAGATTTTCGGTCACCCCTCCACTTT.